The 3 T cell receptor beta chains below all came from one sample that was sequenced in a study of CD8 T cells in ankylosing spondylitis. Each CDR3 protein gets one entry after TCRdb re-called the 5' RACE reads with MiXCR. The data contain under 450,000 distinct CDR3 sequences, roughly 18% of them singletons. These receptors' targets are unknown. Study results and limitations: The study identified a TCR beta motif of fewer than 10 highly homologous variants that appeared characteristic of ankylosing spondylitis blood.

Sequenced material: blood, either unsorted or a sorted T cell fraction (not recorded which). Every receptor here comes from a male donor with ankylosing spondylitis.

The genes are TRBV10-3 and TRBJ2-1, with D maybe TRBD2 (6 bases). V was shortened by 3 bases and J by 7 bases, with 19 bases between the two germline ends. CDR3 size: 16 residues. CDR1 ENHRY and CDR2 SYGVKD come from the germline V gene. CDR3 nucleotides: TGTGCCATCAGTGACTCCCAGGGAGGTTTGCTGAATGAGCAGTTCTTC. Translation gives CAISDSQGGLLNEQFF.

This clonotype has ten or more counts. The gene calls are TRBV5-1 and TRBJ1-1; 10 positions match TRBD1. This CDR3 region has 15 residues. J lost 4 bases, V lost 4 bases, and 7 bases had no gene match. Germline CDR1 is SGHRS and CDR2 is YFSETQ. The CDR3 is CASSLRTGGGTEAFF. CDR3 sequence (DNA): TGCGCCAGCAGCCTGCGGACAGGGGGAGGCACTGAAGCTTTCTTT.

Only a few counts were recorded for this clonotype. CDR3 amino acids: CSAETGLSNQPQHF. For the CDR3, the DNA is TGCAGTGCTGAGACAGGGCTAAGCAATCAGCCCCAGCATTTT. The chain carries TRBV20-1 and TRBJ1-5; 7 bases agree with TRBD1. Germline trimming cut 5 bases from V and 1 base from J; bases unmatched to any gene: 5. CDR3 size: 14 residues. Looked up from germline, CDR1 is DFQATT and CDR2 is SNEGSKA (reference sequence).